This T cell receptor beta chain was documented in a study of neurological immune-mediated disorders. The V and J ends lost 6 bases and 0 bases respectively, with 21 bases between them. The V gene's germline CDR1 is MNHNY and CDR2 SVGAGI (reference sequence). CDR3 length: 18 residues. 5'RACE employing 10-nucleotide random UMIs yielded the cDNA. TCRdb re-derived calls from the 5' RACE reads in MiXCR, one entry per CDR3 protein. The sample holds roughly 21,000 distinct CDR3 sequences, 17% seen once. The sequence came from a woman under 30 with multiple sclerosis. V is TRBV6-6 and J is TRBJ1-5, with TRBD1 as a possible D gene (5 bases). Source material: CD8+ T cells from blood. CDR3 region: CASSARRWWGDSNQPQHF. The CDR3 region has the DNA TGTGCCAGCAGCGCCCGGCGCTGGTGGGGGGATAGCAATCAGCCCCAGCATTTT.